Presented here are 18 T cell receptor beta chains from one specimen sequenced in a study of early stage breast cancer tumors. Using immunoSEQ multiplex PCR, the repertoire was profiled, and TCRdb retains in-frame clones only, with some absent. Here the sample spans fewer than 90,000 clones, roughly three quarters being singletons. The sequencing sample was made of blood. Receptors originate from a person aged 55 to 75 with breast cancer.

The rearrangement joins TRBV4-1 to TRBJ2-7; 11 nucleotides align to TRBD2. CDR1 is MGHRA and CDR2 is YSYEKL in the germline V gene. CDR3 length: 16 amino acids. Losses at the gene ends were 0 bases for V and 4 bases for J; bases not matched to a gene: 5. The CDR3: CASSQERRLAGYEQYF. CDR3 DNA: TGCGCCAGCAGCCAAGAAAGAAGACTAGCGGGATACGAGCAGTACTTC.

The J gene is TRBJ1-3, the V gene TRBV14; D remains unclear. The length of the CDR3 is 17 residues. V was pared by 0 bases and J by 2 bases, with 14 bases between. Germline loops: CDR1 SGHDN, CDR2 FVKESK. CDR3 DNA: TGTGCCAGCAGCCAAGATCCCGGCTACAGTCCTGGAAACACCATATATTTT. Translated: CASSQDPGYSPGNTIYF. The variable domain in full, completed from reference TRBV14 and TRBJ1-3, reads EAGVTQFPSHSVIEKGQTVTLRCDPISGHDNLYWYRRVMGKEIKFLLHFVKESKQDESGMPNNRFLAERTGGTYSTLKVQPAELEDSGVYFCASSQDPGYSPGNTIYFGEGSWLTVV.

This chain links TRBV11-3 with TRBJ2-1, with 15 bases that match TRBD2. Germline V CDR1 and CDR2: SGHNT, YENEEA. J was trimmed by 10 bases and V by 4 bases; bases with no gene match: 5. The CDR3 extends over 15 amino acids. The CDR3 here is CASSSGLAGGPEQFF. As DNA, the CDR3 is TGTGCCAGCAGCTCGGGACTAGCGGGGGGACCCGAGCAGTTCTTC.

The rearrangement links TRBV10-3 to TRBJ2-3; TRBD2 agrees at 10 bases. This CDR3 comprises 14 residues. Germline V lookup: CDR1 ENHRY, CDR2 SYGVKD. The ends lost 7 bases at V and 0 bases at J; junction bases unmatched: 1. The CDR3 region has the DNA TGTGCCATCAAAGCGGGGGGGAGCACAGATACGCAGTATTTT. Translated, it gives CAIKAGGSTDTQYF.

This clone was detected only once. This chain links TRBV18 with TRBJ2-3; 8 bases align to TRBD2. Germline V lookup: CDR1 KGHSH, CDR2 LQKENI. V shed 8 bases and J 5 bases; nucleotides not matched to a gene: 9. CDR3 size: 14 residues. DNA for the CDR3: TGTGCCAGCCAAAAGCGGGAGTGGGAAGATACGCAGTATTTT. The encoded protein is CASQKREWEDTQYF.

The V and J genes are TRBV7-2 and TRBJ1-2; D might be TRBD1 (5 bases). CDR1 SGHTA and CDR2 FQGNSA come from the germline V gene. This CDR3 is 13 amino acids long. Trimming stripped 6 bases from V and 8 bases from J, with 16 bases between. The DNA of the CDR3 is TGTGCCAGCAGTCCGGTGGGGGATTCGGGCTACACCTTC. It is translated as CASSPVGDSGYTF.

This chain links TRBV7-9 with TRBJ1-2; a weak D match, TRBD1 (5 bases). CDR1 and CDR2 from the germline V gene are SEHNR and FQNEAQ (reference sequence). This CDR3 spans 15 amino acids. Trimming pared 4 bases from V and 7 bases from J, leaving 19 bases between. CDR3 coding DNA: TGTGCCAGCAGCTACCGGGACGCCCGGGTGAGTGGCTACACCTTC. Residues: CASSYRDARVSGYTF.

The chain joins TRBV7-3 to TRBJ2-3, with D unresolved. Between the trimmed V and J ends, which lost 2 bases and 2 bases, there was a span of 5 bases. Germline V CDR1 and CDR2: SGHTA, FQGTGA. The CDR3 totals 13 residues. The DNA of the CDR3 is TGTGCCAGCAGCTTAGGGTCCACAGATACGCAGTATTTT. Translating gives CASSLGSTDTQYF. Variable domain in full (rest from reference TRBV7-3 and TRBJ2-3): GAGVSQTPSNKVTEKGKYVELRCDPISGHTALYWYRQSLGQGPEFLIYFQGTGAADDSGLPNDRFFAVRPEGSVSTLKIQRTERGDSAVYLCASSLGSTDTQYFGPGTRLTVL.

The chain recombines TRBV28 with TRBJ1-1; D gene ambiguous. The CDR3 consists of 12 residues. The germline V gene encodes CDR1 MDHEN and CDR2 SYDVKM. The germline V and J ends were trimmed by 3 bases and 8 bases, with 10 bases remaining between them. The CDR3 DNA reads TGTGCCAGCAGTTTGCGGGAGCTAGAAGCTTTCTTT. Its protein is CASSLRELEAFF.

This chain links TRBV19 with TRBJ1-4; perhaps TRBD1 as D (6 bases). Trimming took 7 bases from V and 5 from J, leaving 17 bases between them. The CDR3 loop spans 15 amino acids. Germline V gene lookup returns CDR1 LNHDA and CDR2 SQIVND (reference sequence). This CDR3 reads CASTRGRQGNEKLFF. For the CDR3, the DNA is TGTGCCAGTACCAGAGGGCGGCAGGGGAATGAAAAACTGTTTTTT.

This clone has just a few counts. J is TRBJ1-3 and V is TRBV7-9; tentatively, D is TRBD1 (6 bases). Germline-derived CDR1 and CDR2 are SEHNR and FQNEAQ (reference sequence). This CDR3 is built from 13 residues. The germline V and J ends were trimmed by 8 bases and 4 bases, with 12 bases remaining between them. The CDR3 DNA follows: TGTGCCAGCGAACAGGGTTCAGGAAACACCATATATTTT. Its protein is CASEQGSGNTIYF.

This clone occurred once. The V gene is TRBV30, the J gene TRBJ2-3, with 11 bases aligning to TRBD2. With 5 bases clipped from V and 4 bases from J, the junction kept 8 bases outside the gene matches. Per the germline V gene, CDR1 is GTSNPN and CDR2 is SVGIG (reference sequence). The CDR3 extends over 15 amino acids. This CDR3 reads CAWGTGLADPDTQYF. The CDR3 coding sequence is TGTGCCTGGGGAACGGGACTAGCGGATCCAGATACGCAGTATTTT.

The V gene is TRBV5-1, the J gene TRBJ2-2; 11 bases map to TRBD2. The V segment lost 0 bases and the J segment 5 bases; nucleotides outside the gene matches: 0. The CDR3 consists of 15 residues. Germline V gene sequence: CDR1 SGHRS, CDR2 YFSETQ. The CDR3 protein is CASSLASGGTGELFF. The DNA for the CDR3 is TGCGCCAGCAGCTTGGCTAGCGGGGGGACCGGGGAGCTGTTTTTT.

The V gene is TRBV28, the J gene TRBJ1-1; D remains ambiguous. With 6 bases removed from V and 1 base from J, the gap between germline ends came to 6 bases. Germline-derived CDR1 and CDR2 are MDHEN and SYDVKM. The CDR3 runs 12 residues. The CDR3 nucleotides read TGTGCCAGCAGGAGTGAGAACACTGAAGCTTTCTTT. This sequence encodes CASRSENTEAFF.

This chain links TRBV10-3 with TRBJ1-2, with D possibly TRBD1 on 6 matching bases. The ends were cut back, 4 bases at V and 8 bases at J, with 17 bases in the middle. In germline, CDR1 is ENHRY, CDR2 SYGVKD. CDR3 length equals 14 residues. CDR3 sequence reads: CAISGLAGGGGYTF. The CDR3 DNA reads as TGTGCCATCAGTGGTCTAGCGGGAGGGGGAGGCTACACCTTC.

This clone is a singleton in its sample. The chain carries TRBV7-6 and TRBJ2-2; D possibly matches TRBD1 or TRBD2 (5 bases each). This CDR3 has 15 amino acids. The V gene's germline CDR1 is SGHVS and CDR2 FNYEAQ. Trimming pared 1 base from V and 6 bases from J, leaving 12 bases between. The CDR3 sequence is CASSLGGSGAGELFF. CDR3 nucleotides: TGTGCCAGCAGCTTAGGGGGCTCCGGGGCCGGGGAGCTGTTTTTT.

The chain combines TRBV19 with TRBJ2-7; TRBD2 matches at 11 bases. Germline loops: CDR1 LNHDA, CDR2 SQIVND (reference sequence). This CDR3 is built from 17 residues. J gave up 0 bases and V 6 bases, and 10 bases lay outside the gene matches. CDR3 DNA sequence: TGTGCCAGTAGCGGAACTAGCGGGGGCCGAAGCTCCTACGAGCAGTACTTC. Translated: CASSGTSGGRSSYEQYF.

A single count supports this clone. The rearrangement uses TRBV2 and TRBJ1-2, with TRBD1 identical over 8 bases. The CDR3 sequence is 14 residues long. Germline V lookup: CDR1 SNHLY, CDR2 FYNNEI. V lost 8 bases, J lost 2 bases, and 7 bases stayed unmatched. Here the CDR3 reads CASQTRDRNYGYTF. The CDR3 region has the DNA TGTGCCAGCCAAACGAGGGACAGGAACTATGGCTACACCTTC. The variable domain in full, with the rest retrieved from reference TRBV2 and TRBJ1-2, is EPEVTQTPSHQVTQMGQEVILRCVPISNHLYFYWYRQILGQKVEFLVSFYNNEISEKSEIFDDQFSVERPDGSNFTLKIRSTKLEDSAMYFCASQTRDRNYGYTFGSGTRLTVV.